The rows below give T cell receptor beta chains drawn from one sample of a study of T cell responses to AZD1222 COVID-19 vaccine. The repertoire was sequenced with immunoSEQ multiplex PCR; TCRdb's copy has only in-frame clones and lacks some. The table records around 94,000 clones, roughly 90% of them present only once. The input for sequencing was peripheral blood, taken on day 0 of AZD1222 vaccination. The receptors here all came from an adult in good health. Both conserved end residues are part of each CDR3. Each record gives: J gene, D gene, clone size, V gene, CDR3 DNA, CDR3 protein. A D gene is named only where the DNA matches it firmly. Expanded clones are given a class, and other clones once, few, many or no size at all.

j_call: TRBJ1-2; d_call: -; clone_size: -; v_call: TRBV28; cdr3_nt: TGTGCCAGCAGTGTCCCCGTTACAGGGAGAGGTGGCTACACCTTC; cdr3_aa: CASSVPVTGRGGYTF
j_call: TRBJ2-3; d_call: -; clone_size: -; v_call: TRBV5-1; cdr3_nt: TGCGCCAGCAGCTTGCCTTCCGGCTTCACAGATACGCAGTATTTT; cdr3_aa: CASSLPSGFTDTQYF
j_call: TRBJ2-1; d_call: -; clone_size: -; v_call: TRBV7-9; cdr3_nt: TGTGCCAGCAGCCCCGCCCACAATGAGCAGTTCTTC; cdr3_aa: CASSPAHNEQFF
j_call: TRBJ2-1; d_call: TRBD2; clone_size: -; v_call: TRBV14; cdr3_nt: TGTGCCAGCAGCGCCCGCGGGACTATCTACAATGAGCAGTTCTTC; cdr3_aa: CASSARGTIYNEQFF
j_call: TRBJ2-5; d_call: -; clone_size: -; v_call: TRBV5-4; cdr3_nt: TGTGCCAGCAGCTCACTCGCAAAAGAAGAGACCCAGTACTTC; cdr3_aa: CASSSLAKEETQYF
j_call: TRBJ2-1; d_call: -; clone_size: -; v_call: TRBV6-2/TRBV6-3; cdr3_nt: TGTGCCAGCAGCCCCCGGGCGTACAATGAGCAGTTCTTC; cdr3_aa: CASSPRAYNEQFF
j_call: TRBJ1-2; d_call: -; clone_size: -; v_call: TRBV19; cdr3_nt: TGTGCCAGTAGTATAGGGGAGGCGGCTAACTATGGCTACACCTTC; cdr3_aa: CASSIGEAANYGYTF
j_call: TRBJ1-5; d_call: -; clone_size: -; v_call: TRBV7-9; cdr3_nt: TGTGCCAGCAGCTTGGTAGGGGGGGATCAGCCCCAGCATTTT; cdr3_aa: CASSLVGGDQPQHF
j_call: TRBJ1-1; d_call: -; clone_size: -; v_call: TRBV7-9; cdr3_nt: TGTGCCAGCAGCCCGACAGGGAACACTGAAGCTTTCTTT; cdr3_aa: CASSPTGNTEAFF
j_call: TRBJ1-3; d_call: -; clone_size: -; v_call: TRBV6-5; cdr3_nt: TGTGCCAGCAGTCTAACAGTCGGAAACACCATATATTTT; cdr3_aa: CASSLTVGNTIYF
j_call: TRBJ1-2; d_call: -; clone_size: once; v_call: TRBV11-2; cdr3_nt: TGTGCCAGCAGCTTAGATTTCGGGGTTTTTCCGTATGGCTACACCTTC; cdr3_aa: CASSLDFGVFPYGYTF
j_call: TRBJ1-4; d_call: TRBD1; clone_size: -; v_call: TRBV2; cdr3_nt: TGTGCCAGCAGTTGGGGACAGGGCAGCCTCGAAAAACTGTTTTTT; cdr3_aa: CASSWGQGSLEKLFF
j_call: TRBJ2-3; d_call: TRBD2; clone_size: -; v_call: TRBV7-2; cdr3_nt: TGTGCCAGTGAAACTAGCGGGGGTTTCACAGATACGCAGTATTTT; cdr3_aa: CASETSGGFTDTQYF
j_call: TRBJ1-5; d_call: -; clone_size: -; v_call: TRBV6-6; cdr3_nt: TGTGCCAGCACCCGCTTAGCCGCTAGCAATCAGCCCCAGCATTTT; cdr3_aa: CASTRLAASNQPQHF
j_call: TRBJ1-1; d_call: TRBD1; clone_size: -; v_call: TRBV7-2; cdr3_nt: TGTGCCAGCAGCTGGGACAGGGGGCAAACTGAAGCTTTCTTT; cdr3_aa: CASSWDRGQTEAFF
j_call: TRBJ1-3; d_call: TRBD1; clone_size: -; v_call: TRBV18; cdr3_nt: TGTGCCAGCTCACCCGCGGGACAGGGGATCTCTGGAAACACCATATATTTT; cdr3_aa: CASSPAGQGISGNTIYF
j_call: TRBJ1-2; d_call: -; clone_size: -; v_call: TRBV6-2/TRBV6-3; cdr3_nt: TGTGCCAGCAGTTACAGCGGCGAGAGGCTTGGCTACACCTTC; cdr3_aa: CASSYSGERLGYTF
j_call: TRBJ1-5; d_call: TRBD1; clone_size: -; v_call: TRBV28; cdr3_nt: TGTGCCAGCAGCACAGGGGGCAGGAGCAATCAGCCCCAGCATTTT; cdr3_aa: CASSTGGRSNQPQHF
j_call: TRBJ2-5; d_call: -; clone_size: -; v_call: TRBV6-1; cdr3_nt: TGTGCCCGCAGTGACGCGCCGGGGGTCTCGGAAGAGACCCAGTACTTC; cdr3_aa: CARSDAPGVSEETQYF
j_call: TRBJ1-5; d_call: TRBD1; clone_size: few; v_call: TRBV19; cdr3_nt: TGTGCCAGTAGTATCAGGACAGGGGATCGGCAGCCCCAGCATTTT; cdr3_aa: CASSIRTGDRQPQHF
j_call: TRBJ2-7; d_call: -; clone_size: -; v_call: TRBV28; cdr3_nt: TGTGCCAGCAGCCCCGGGGCACAGTCCTCCTACGAGCAGTACTTC; cdr3_aa: CASSPGAQSSYEQYF
j_call: TRBJ1-3; d_call: -; clone_size: -; v_call: TRBV4-3; cdr3_nt: TGCGCCAGCAGCCAGGGGGGCGTAAACACCATATATTTT; cdr3_aa: CASSQGGVNTIYF
j_call: TRBJ2-3; d_call: -; clone_size: once; v_call: TRBV12-1; cdr3_nt: TGTGCCAGCAGCTTCTTTGATACGCAGTATTTT; cdr3_aa: CASSFFDTQYF